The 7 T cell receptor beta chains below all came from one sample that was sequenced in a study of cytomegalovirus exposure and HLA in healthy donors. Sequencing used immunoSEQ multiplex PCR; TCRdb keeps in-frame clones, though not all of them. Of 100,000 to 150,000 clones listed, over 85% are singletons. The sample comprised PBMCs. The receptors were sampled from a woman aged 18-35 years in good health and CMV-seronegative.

DNA of the CDR3: TGTGCCAGCAGTGACAGGGCGCGGCAGCCCCAGCATTTT. It encodes CASSDRARQPQHF. This chain joins TRBV2 and TRBJ1-5; tentatively, D is TRBD1 (5 bases). The CDR3 totals 13 residues. Trimming left V 3 bases short and J 7 bases short, with 10 bases between. Germline V lookup: CDR1 SNHLY, CDR2 FYNNEI.

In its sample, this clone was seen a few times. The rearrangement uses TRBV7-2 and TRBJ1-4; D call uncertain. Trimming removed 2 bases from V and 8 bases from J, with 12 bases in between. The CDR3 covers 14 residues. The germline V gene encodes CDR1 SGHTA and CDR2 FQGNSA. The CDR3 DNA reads TGTGCCAGCAGCTTAAGGAGGTCTGGGGAAAAACTGTTTTTT. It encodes CASSLRRSGEKLFF.

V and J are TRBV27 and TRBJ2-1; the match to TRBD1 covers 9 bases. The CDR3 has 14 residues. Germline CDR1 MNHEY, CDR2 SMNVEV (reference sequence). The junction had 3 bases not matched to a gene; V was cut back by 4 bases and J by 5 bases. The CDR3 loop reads CASSSDRGDNEQFF. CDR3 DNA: TGTGCCAGCAGTTCAGACAGGGGGGACAATGAGCAGTTCTTC.

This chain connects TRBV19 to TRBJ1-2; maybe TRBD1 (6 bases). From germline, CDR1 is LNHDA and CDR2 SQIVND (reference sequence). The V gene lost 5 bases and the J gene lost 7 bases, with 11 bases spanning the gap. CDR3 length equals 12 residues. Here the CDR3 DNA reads TGTGCCAGTAGTCCGACCAGGGGTGGCTACACCTTC. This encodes CASSPTRGGYTF. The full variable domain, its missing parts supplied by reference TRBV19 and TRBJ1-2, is DGGITQSPKYLFRKEGQNVTLSCEQNLNHDAMYWYRQDPGQGLRLIYYSQIVNDFQKGDIAEGYSVSREKKESFPLTVTSAQKNPTAFYLCASSPTRGGYTFGSGTRLTVV.

CDR3 nucleotide sequence: TGCGCCAGCAGCCGAGTTCCGTTAGCGGGGGTGAGGTACGAGCAGTACTTC. Amino acid sequence: CASSRVPLAGVRYEQYF. The V and J genes are TRBV4-1 and TRBJ2-7; 9 bases line up with TRBD2. CDR3 size: 17 residues. V shed 4 bases and J 4 bases; nucleotides not matched to a gene: 14. Germline lookup yields CDR1 MGHRA and CDR2 YSYEKL.

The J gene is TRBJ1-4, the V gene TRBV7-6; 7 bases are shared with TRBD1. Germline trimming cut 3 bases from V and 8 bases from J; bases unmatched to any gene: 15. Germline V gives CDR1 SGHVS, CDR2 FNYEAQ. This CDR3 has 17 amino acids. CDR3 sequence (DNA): TGTGCCAGCAGCTTCGTGAAGGGGGCGAGGGTGGGCGAAAAACTGTTTTTT. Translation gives CASSFVKGARVGEKLFF.

The CDR3 loop reads CASSMTGGTEAFF. CDR3 in DNA: TGTGCCAGCAGCATGACAGGGGGTACTGAAGCTTTCTTT. The chain joins TRBV4-2 to TRBJ1-1; 9 bases agree with TRBD1. The junction had 3 bases not matched to a gene; V was cut back by 5 bases and J by 5 bases. Germline-derived CDR1 and CDR2 are LGHNA and YNFKEQ. CDR3 length: 13 residues.